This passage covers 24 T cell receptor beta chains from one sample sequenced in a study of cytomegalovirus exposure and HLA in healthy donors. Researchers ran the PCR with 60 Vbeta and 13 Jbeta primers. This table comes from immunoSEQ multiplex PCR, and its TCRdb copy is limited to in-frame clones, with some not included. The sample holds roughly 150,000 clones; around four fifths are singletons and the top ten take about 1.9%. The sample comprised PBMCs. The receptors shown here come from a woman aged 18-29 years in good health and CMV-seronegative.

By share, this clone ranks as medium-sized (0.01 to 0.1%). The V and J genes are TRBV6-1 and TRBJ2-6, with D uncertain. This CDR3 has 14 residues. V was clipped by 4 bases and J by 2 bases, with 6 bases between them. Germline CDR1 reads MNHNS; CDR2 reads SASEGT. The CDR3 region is CASSGLAGANVLTF. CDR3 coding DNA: TGTGCCAGCAGTGGGTTAGCTGGGGCCAACGTCCTGACTTTC.

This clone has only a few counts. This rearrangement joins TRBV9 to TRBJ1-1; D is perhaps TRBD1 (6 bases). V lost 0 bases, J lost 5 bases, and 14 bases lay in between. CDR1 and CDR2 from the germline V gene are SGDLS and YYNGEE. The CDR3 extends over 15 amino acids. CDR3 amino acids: CASSVDQGPGTEAFF. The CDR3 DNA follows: TGTGCCAGCAGCGTAGATCAGGGGCCAGGAACTGAAGCTTTCTTT.

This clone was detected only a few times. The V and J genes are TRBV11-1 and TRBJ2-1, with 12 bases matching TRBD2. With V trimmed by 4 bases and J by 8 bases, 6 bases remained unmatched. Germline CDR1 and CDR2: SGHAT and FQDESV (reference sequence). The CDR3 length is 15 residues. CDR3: CASSSTSGRLYEQFF. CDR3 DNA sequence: TGTGCCAGCAGCTCGACTAGCGGGAGACTATATGAGCAGTTCTTC.

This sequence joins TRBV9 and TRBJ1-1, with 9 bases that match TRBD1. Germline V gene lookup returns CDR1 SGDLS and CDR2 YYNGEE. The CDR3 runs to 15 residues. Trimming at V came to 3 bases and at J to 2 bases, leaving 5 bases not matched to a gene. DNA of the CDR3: TGTGCCAGCAGCGAATGGACAGGGGCCAACACTGAAGCTTTCTTT. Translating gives CASSEWTGANTEAFF. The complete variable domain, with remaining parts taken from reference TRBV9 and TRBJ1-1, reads DSGVTQTPKHLITATGQRVTLRCSPRSGDLSVYWYQQSLDQGLQFLIQYYNGEERAKGNILERFSAQQFPDLHSELNLSSLELGDSALYFCASSEWTGANTEAFFGQGTRLTVV.

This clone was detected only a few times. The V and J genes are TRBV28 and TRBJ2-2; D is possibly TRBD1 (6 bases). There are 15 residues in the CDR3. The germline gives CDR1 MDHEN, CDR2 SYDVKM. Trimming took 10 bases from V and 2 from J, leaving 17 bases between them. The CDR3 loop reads CATAIGQLNTGELFF. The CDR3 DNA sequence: TGTGCCACCGCCATAGGACAGCTTAACACCGGGGAGCTGTTTTTT.

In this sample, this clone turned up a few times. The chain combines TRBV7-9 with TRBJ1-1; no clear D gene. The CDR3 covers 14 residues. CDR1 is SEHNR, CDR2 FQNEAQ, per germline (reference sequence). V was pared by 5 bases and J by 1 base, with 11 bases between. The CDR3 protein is CASSPGRWNTEAFF. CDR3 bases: TGTGCCAGCAGCCCGGGTCGATGGAACACTGAAGCTTTCTTT.

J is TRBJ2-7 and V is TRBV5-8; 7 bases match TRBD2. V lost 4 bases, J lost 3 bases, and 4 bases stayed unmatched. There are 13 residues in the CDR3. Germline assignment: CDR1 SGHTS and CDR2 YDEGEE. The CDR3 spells CASSPWTSYEQYF. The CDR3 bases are TGTGCCAGCAGCCCCTGGACTAGCTACGAGCAGTACTTC.

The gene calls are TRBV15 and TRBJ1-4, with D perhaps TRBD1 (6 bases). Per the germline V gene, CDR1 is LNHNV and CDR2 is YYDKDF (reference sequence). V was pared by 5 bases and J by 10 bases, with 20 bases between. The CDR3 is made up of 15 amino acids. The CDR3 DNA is TGTGCCACCAGCGGAGCCGACAGGATATGGGGAAAACTGTTTTTT. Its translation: CATSGADRIWGKLFF.

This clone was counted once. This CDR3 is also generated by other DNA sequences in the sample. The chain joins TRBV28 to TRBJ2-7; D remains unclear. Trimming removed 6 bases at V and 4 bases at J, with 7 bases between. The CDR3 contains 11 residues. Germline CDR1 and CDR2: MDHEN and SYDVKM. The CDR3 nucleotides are TGTGCCAGCAGCCAACTTTACGAGCAGTACTTC. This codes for CASSQLYEQYF.

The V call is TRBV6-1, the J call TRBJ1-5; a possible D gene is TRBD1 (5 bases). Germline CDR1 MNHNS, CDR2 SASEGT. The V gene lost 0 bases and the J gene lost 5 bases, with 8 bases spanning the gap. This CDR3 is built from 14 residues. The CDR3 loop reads CASSEATQDQPQHF. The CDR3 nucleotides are TGTGCCAGCAGTGAAGCCACACAGGATCAGCCCCAGCATTTT.

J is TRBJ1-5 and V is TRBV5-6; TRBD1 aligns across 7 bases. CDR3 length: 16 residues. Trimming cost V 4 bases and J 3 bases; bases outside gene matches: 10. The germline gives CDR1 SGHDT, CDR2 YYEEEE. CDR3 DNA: TGTGCCAGCAGCCTTGCGATGGGACAGATCAATCAGCCCCAGCATTTT. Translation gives CASSLAMGQINQPQHF.

In DNA, the CDR3 is TGTGCCAGCAGTGACCGGGCGGGACAGGGGGAGGGGCAGTTCTTC. It translates to CASSDRAGQGEGQFF. The chain joins TRBV6-4 to TRBJ2-1; 11 bases agree with TRBD1. The germline gives CDR1 MRHNA, CDR2 SNTAGT. V dropped 2 bases and J dropped 12; count of bases not matched to a gene: 9. The CDR3 totals 15 residues.

CDR3 sequence: CASSLLGQGPITF. In DNA, the CDR3 is TGTGCCAGCAGCTTGCTTGGACAGGGACCGATCACCTTC. The rearrangement joins TRBV5-6 to TRBJ1-2, with 8 bases aligning to TRBD1. The CDR3 is 13 residues long. Germline V gene data show CDR1 as SGHDT and CDR2 as YYEEEE. V lost 1 base, J lost 13 bases, and 9 bases stayed unmatched. Full variable domain (missing parts from reference TRBV5-6 and TRBJ1-2): DAGVTQSPTHLIKTRGQQVTLRCSPKSGHDTVSWYQQALGQGPQFIFQYYEEEERQRGNFPDRFSGHQFPNYSSELNVNALLLGDSALYLCASSLLGQGPITFGSGTRLTVV.

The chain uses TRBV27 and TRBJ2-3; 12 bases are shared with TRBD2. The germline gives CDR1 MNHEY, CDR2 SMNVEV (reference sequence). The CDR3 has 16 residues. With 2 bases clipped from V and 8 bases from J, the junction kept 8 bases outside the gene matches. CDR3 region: CASSLLAGGPFSTQYF. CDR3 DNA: TGTGCCAGCAGTTTACTAGCGGGGGGGCCTTTTAGTACGCAGTATTTT.

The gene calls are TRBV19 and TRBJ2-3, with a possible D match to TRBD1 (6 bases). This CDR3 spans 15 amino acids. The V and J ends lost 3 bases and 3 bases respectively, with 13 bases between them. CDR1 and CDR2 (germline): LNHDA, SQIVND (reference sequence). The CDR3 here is CASSIWGRGTDTQYF. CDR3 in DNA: TGTGCCAGTAGTATTTGGGGGCGCGGGACAGATACGCAGTATTTT. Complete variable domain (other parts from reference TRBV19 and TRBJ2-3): DGGITQSPKYLFRKEGQNVTLSCEQNLNHDAMYWYRQDPGQGLRLIYYSQIVNDFQKGDIAEGYSVSREKKESFPLTVTSAQKNPTAFYLCASSIWGRGTDTQYFGPGTRLTVL.

CDR3 in DNA: TGTGCCAGCATCCTAGATCCAGAGATCTCCTACGAGCAGTACTTC. Translation gives CASILDPEISYEQYF. This sequence joins TRBV6-6 and TRBJ2-7; no firm D call. CDR3 length: 15 amino acids. V lost 7 bases and J 0 bases, leaving 16 bases between the germline ends. Germline V gene lookup returns CDR1 MNHNY and CDR2 SVGAGI (reference sequence).

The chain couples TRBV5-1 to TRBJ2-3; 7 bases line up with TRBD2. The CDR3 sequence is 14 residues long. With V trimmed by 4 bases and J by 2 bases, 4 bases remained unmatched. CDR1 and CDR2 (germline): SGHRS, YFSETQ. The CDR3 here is CASSAGDPTDTQYF. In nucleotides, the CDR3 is TGCGCCAGCAGCGCGGGGGACCCCACAGATACGCAGTATTTT. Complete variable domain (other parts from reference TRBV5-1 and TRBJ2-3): KAGVTQTPRYLIKTRGQQVTLSCSPISGHRSVSWYQQTPGQGLQFLFEYFSETQRNKGNFPGRFSGRQFSNSRSEMNVSTLELGDSALYLCASSAGDPTDTQYFGPGTRLTVL.

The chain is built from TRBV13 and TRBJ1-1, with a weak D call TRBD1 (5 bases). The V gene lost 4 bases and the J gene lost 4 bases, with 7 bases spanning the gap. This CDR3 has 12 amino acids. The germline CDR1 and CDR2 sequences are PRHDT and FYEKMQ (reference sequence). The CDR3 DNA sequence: TGTGCCAGCAGCTCAGGGCGCACTGAAGCTTTCTTT. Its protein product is CASSSGRTEAFF.

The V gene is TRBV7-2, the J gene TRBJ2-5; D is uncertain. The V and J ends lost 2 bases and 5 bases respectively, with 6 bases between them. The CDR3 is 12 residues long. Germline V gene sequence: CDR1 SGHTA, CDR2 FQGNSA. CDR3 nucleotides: TGTGCCAGCAGCTTAAAAGCGGAGACCCAGTACTTC. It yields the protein CASSLKAETQYF.

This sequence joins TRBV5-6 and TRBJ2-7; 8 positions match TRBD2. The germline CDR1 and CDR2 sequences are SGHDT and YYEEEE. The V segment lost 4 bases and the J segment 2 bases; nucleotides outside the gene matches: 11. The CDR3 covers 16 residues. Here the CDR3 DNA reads TGTGCCAGCAGCCGCGGATGGCGGGAGGTAACCTACGAGCAGTACTTC. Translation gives CASSRGWREVTYEQYF.

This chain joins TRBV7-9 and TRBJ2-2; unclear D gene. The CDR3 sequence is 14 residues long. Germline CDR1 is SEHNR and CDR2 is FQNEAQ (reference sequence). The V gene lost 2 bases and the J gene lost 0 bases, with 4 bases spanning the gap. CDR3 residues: CASSLTSNTGELFF. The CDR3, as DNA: TGTGCCAGCAGCTTAACTTCGAACACCGGGGAGCTGTTTTTT.

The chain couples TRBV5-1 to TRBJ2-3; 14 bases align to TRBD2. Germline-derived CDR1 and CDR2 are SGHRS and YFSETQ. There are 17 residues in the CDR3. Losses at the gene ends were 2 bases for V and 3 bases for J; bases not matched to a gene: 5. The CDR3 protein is CASSFTGTSGRTDTQYF. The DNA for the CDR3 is TGCGCCAGCAGCTTTACCGGGACTAGCGGGAGAACAGATACGCAGTATTTT.

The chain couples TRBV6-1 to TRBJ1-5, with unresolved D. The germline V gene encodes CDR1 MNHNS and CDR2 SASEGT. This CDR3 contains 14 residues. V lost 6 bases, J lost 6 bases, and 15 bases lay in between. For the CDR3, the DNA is TGTGCCAGCAGCGGAGGAACTATCTTTCAGCCCCAGCATTTT. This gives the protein CASSGGTIFQPQHF.

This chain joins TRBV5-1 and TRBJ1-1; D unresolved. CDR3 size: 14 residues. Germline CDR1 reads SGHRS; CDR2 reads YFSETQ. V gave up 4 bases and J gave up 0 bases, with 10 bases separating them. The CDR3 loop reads CASSLYSMNTEAFF. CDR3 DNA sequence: TGCGCCAGCAGCCTCTACTCTATGAACACTGAAGCTTTCTTT.